The 4 T cell receptor beta chains presented below share a single source sample, sequenced in a study of response to subunit inactivated influenza vaccine. TCRdb re-called the RT-PCR reads with MiXCR, one entry per CDR3 protein. The data contain hundreds of thousands of distinct CDR3 sequences, 6.5% to 8% of them singletons. Here the sequenced sample was PBMCs from blood, taken less than 30 months after vaccination. The source of these receptors is a man between 50 and 69 years old who received an inactivated influenza vaccine.

The genes are TRBV6-5 and TRBJ2-1; 8 bases line up with TRBD1. The CDR3 loop spans 16 amino acids. V lost 2 bases to trimming and J lost 2 bases; unmatched junction nucleotides: 5. CDR1 MNHEY and CDR2 SVGAGI come from the germline V gene. The CDR3 protein is CASSYGWDRPYNEQFF. CDR3 bases: TGTGCCAGCAGTTACGGTTGGGACAGGCCCTACAATGAGCAGTTCTTC.

This clonotype was seen a handful of times. V usage is TRBV20-1 and J usage is TRBJ2-1; maybe TRBD2 (5 bases). The CDR3 consists of 13 residues. The V end lost 3 bases, the J end lost 1 base, and 7 bases lay between the germline ends. In germline, CDR1 is DFQATT, CDR2 SNEGSKA (reference sequence). CDR3 DNA: TGCAGTGCTAGCGGGAAGTCCTACAATGAGCAGTTCTTC. This codes for CSASGKSYNEQFF.

This clonotype was counted ten times or more. The chain is built from TRBV7-2 and TRBJ2-3; D tentatively fits TRBD1 or TRBD2 (6 bases each). CDR1 and CDR2 (germline): SGHTA, FQGNSA. The CDR3 sequence is 15 residues long. Trimming removed 2 bases from V and 4 bases from J, with 13 bases in between. This chain's CDR3 is CASSLLGGQADTQYF. The CDR3, as DNA: TGTGCCAGCAGCTTATTGGGGGGCCAGGCAGATACGCAGTATTTT.

This chain links TRBV18 with TRBJ2-5, with TRBD1 matching 9 bases. CDR3 length equals 15 residues. The J segment lost 4 bases and the V segment lost 4 bases, leaving 7 bases of the junction unmatched. Germline-derived CDR1 and CDR2 are KGHSH and LQKENI. This CDR3 reads CASSRTGALGETQYF. The CDR3 bases are TGTGCCAGCTCACGGACAGGGGCCCTAGGAGAGACCCAGTACTTC. The variable domain in full, with the rest retrieved from reference TRBV18 and TRBJ2-5, is NAGVMQNPRHLVRRRGQEARLRCSPMKGHSHVYWYRQLPEEGLKFMVYLQKENIIDESGMPKERFSAEFPKEGPSILRIQQVVRGDSAAYFCASSRTGALGETQYFGPGTRLLVL.